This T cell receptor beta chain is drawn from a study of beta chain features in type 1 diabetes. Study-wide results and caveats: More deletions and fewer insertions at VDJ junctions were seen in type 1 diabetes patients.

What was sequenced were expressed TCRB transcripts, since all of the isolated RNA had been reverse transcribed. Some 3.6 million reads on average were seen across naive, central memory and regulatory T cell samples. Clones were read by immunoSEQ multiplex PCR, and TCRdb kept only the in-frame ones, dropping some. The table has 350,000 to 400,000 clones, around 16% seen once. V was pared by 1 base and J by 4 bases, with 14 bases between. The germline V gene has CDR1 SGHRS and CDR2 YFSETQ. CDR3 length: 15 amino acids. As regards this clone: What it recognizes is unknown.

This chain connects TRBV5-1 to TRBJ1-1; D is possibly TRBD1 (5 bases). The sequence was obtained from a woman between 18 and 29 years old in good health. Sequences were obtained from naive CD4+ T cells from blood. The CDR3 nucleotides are TGCGCCAGCAGCTTGCTGGGCAGGGAGGTCACTGAAGCTTTCTTT. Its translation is CASSLLGREVTEAFF. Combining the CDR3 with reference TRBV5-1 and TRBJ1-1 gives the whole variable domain KAGVTQTPRYLIKTRGQQVTLSCSPISGHRSVSWYQQTPGQGLQFLFEYFSETQRNKGNFPGRFSGRQFSNSRSEMNVSTLELGDSALYLCASSLLGREVTEAFFGQGTRLTVV.